This passage covers 18 T cell receptor beta chains from one sample sequenced in a study of graft-versus-host responses after intestinal transplantation (dated by TCRdb to the early 2020s). Intraepithelial and lamina propria lymphocytes were isolated from graft specimens using dithiothreitol, EDTA incubations and collagenase D digestion. The library came from the immunoSEQ multiplex PCR assay. The immuneACCESS repertoire file appears here via TCRdb, limited to in-frame rearrangements. These files lack a portion of the clones; in checked studies, under half of the deficit traces to unresolved V genes, and the cause of the others is not known. Counted in this sample were almost 4,500 clones; approximately 72% of them appeared once. The ten largest make up roughly 8.4% of the sample. This sample comprised ileum tissue, obtained 17 days after transplant. Receptors originate from a human patient who received an intestinal transplant, so some T cells may come from the graft donor.

This clone was seen a few times. This rearrangement joins TRBV10-3 to TRBJ2-1, with 7 positions matching TRBD1. With 6 bases clipped from V and 4 bases from J, the junction kept 3 bases outside the gene matches. The CDR3 covers 13 residues. Germline CDR1 is ENHRY and CDR2 is SYGVKD. CDR3 sequence: CAIRGQLYNEQFF. CDR3 nucleotide sequence: TGTGCCATCAGGGGACAGTTGTACAATGAGCAGTTCTTC.

This clone was recorded a few times. V and J are TRBV4-3 and TRBJ2-1, with a possible D match to TRBD1 (6 bases). This CDR3 has 15 amino acids. The germline CDR1 and CDR2 sequences are LGHNA and YSLEER. Trimming stripped 0 bases from V and 9 bases from J, with 15 bases between. CDR3 in DNA: TGCGCCAGCAGCCAAGACGAATTGGGGGCCGGTGAGCAGTTCTTC. Translated, it gives CASSQDELGAGEQFF.

This chain uses TRBV7-6 with TRBJ2-3, with 8 bases lining up with TRBD1. V dropped 4 bases and J dropped 3; count of bases not matched to a gene: 3. Germline CDR1 is SGHVS and CDR2 is FNYEAQ. CDR3 length: 14 residues. The DNA for the CDR3 is TGTGCCAGCAGCTCTAGGACAGGGACAGATACGCAGTATTTT. It encodes CASSSRTGTDTQYF.

The chain combines TRBV11-3 with TRBJ2-1, with a tentative D call TRBD2 (6 bases). V lost 6 bases and J lost 6, with 15 bases in between. The germline gives CDR1 SGHNT, CDR2 YENEEA. The CDR3 is made up of 14 amino acids. Written as DNA, the CDR3 is TGTGCCAGCAGTCAACCGGAGGGACCCAATGAGCAGTTCTTC. It specifies CASSQPEGPNEQFF.

Of note for this clone: Distinct nucleotide sequences in the sample also encode this CDR3. This chain connects TRBV18 to TRBJ2-2, with D uncertain. V shed 6 bases and J shed 1 base, with 9 bases lying between them. Germline V CDR1 and CDR2: KGHSH, LQKENI. This CDR3 region has 14 residues. The CDR3 reads CASSPRQNTGELFF. The CDR3 DNA is TGTGCCAGCTCGCCGAGACAGAACACCGGGGAGCTGTTTTTT.

The gene calls are TRBV5-4 and TRBJ1-3; 7 positions match TRBD1. Germline lookup yields CDR1 SGHNT and CDR2 YYREEE (reference sequence). J gave up 2 bases and V 9 bases, and 8 bases lay outside the gene matches. The CDR3 is 14 residues long. This CDR3 reads CATLDRDAGNTIYF. DNA for the CDR3: TGTGCCACCCTTGACAGGGATGCTGGAAACACCATATATTTT.

This clone is termed large. The chain couples TRBV9 to TRBJ2-1; 11 bases fit TRBD1. Germline lookup yields CDR1 SGDLS and CDR2 YYNGEE. The ends lost 4 bases at V and 15 bases at J; junction bases unmatched: 12. The CDR3 spans 14 residues. CDR3 in amino acids: CASSQTGTGGLPFF. The CDR3 bases are TGTGCCAGCAGCCAAACCGGGACAGGGGGTCTTCCGTTCTTC.

The CDR3 protein is CASSVGFLDRDGEQFF. CDR3 in DNA: TGTGCCAGCAGCGTAGGATTTCTGGACAGAGACGGTGAGCAGTTCTTC. The chain carries TRBV9 and TRBJ2-1, with a possible D match to TRBD1 (6 bases). Trimming cost V 0 bases and J 9 bases, with 19 bases left between them. CDR3 size: 16 residues. Germline V gives CDR1 SGDLS, CDR2 YYNGEE.

The chain links TRBV10-1 to TRBJ2-7, with 10 bases that match TRBD2. CDR1 and CDR2 (germline): WNHNN, SYGVQD (reference sequence). V was pared by 4 bases and J by 3 bases, with 9 bases of the junction left unmatched. The CDR3 is 16 residues long. The CDR3 sequence is CASSGGLARELYEQYV. For the CDR3, the DNA is TGCGCCAGCAGTGGGGGACTAGCGAGAGAACTCTACGAGCAGTACGTC.

This clone was seen a single time. The chain combines TRBV28 with TRBJ1-1; weak D call: TRBD1 (6 bases). Germline-derived CDR1 and CDR2 are MDHEN and SYDVKM. CDR3 length: 16 residues. V shed 3 bases and J shed 0 bases, with 14 bases lying between them. This CDR3 is CASSFPTGHMNTEAFF. The CDR3 DNA follows: TGTGCCAGCAGTTTCCCCACAGGGCATATGAACACTGAAGCTTTCTTT.

This chain joins TRBV2 and TRBJ1-5; TRBD1 is a possible D gene (6 bases). The V and J ends lost 6 bases and 4 bases respectively, with 7 bases between them. The CDR3 extends over 12 amino acids. CDR1 and CDR2 (germline): SNHLY, FYNNEI. Here the CDR3 reads CASRGQNQPQHF. CDR3 DNA sequence: TGTGCCAGCAGGGGACAAAATCAGCCCCAGCATTTT. The variable domain in full, completed from reference TRBV2 and TRBJ1-5, reads EPEVTQTPSHQVTQMGQEVILRCVPISNHLYFYWYRQILGQKVEFLVSFYNNEISEKSEIFDDQFSVERPDGSNFTLKIRSTKLEDSAMYFCASRGQNQPQHFGDGTRLSIL.

This chain uses TRBV18 with TRBJ2-1; 7 bases align to TRBD2. V shed 0 bases, J shed 1 base, and the junction held 3 bases outside the gene matches. The length of the CDR3 is 16 residues. Looked up from germline, CDR1 is KGHSH and CDR2 is LQKENI. The CDR3 loop is CASSPPGRGSYNEQFF. CDR3 DNA: TGTGCCAGCTCACCACCGGGGCGGGGGTCCTACAATGAGCAGTTCTTC.

This clone is classed as hyperexpanded. The chain joins TRBV7-9 to TRBJ1-1; no definite D call. This CDR3 is built from 14 residues. V lost 6 bases and J 5 bases, leaving 16 bases between the germline ends. CDR1 and CDR2 from the germline V gene are SEHNR and FQNEAQ (reference sequence). The CDR3 nucleotides read TGTGCCAGCAGTTCTAATTCCCGGTGGACTGAAGCTTTCTTT. It yields the protein CASSSNSRWTEAFF. Full variable domain (rest looked up from reference TRBV7-9 and TRBJ1-1): DTGVSQNPRHKITKRGQNVTFRCDPISEHNRLYWYRQTLGQGPEFLTYFQNEAQLEKSRLLSDRFSAERPKGSFSTLEIQRTEQGDSAMYLCASSSNSRWTEAFFGQGTRLTVV.

Concerning this clone itself: The junction differs from germline at one of its ends, possibly a read error. The J gene is TRBJ1-1, the V gene TRBV6-5; 7 nucleotides match TRBD1. Germline V gene lookup returns CDR1 MNHEY and CDR2 SVGAGI. CDR3 length: 14 residues. DNA for the CDR3: TGTGCCAGCAGTTACAGCAGGGGGAACGCTGAAGCTTTCTTT. Its protein is CASSYSRGNAEAFF.

By its share, this clone is large. The chain employs TRBV10-1 and TRBJ1-4, with D possibly TRBD1 on 5 matching bases. Germline V gene sequence: CDR1 WNHNN, CDR2 SYGVQD (reference sequence). Trimming removed 3 bases from V and 5 bases from J, with 10 bases in between. CDR3 size: 14 residues. This chain's CDR3 is CASSDPGGNEKLFF. In DNA, the CDR3 is TGCGCCAGCAGTGATCCGGGGGGGAATGAAAAACTGTTTTTT.

This clone was seen more than once but under ten times. The chain employs TRBV7-2 and TRBJ2-3; TRBD2 matches at 11 bases. CDR3 length equals 16 residues. The germline CDR1 and CDR2 sequences are SGHTA and FQGNSA. Losses at the gene ends were 7 bases for V and 0 bases for J; bases not matched to a gene: 6. In DNA form, the CDR3 reads TGTGCCAGCACCTATAGCGGGGGGGATAGCACAGATACGCAGTATTTT. It codes for CASTYSGGDSTDTQYF.

This chain uses TRBV16 with TRBJ1-6; 7 nucleotides line up with TRBD1. The CDR3 sequence is 17 residues long. Trimming at V came to 1 base and at J to 3 bases, leaving 6 bases not matched to a gene. Germline lookup yields CDR1 KGHSY and CDR2 FQNENV. Here the CDR3 DNA reads TGTGCCAGCAGCCAATTGAGTCCAGGGGGCTATAATTCACCCCTCCACTTT. This translates into CASSQLSPGGYNSPLHF.

The chain employs TRBV5-1 and TRBJ1-2, with 8 bases lining up with TRBD1. Germline CDR1 is SGHRS and CDR2 is YFSETQ. Trimming removed 2 bases from V and 14 bases from J; junction bases left unmatched: 8. The CDR3 extends over 12 amino acids. For the CDR3, the DNA is TGCGCCAGCAGCTTTCGGACAGGGAGAGATACCTTC. This gives the protein CASSFRTGRDTF.